The 11 T cell receptor beta chains listed next were all sequenced from one sample in a study of blood T cell repertoires in COVID-19. The method was immunoSEQ multiplex PCR; TCRdb's version includes in-frame clones alone and lacks a portion of them. The table includes more than 250,000 clones, approximately 89% detected once. Sequencing was done on a sample of peripheral blood. These receptors originate from a woman in her 30s with COVID-19, enrolled during active disease.

The rearrangement uses TRBV6-5 and TRBJ1-2; a possible D gene is TRBD1 (5 bases). CDR3 length equals 14 residues. Germline CDR1 and CDR2: MNHEY and SVGAGI. V lost 6 bases and J 6 bases, leaving 17 bases between the germline ends. The CDR3 coding sequence is TGTGCCAGCAGGAACACAGGTACAGTGCATGGCTACACCTTC. As protein: CASRNTGTVHGYTF.

V gene TRBV28 combines with J gene TRBJ1-6, with D uncertain. The germline V gene encodes CDR1 MDHEN and CDR2 SYDVKM. This CDR3 is built from 12 residues. Trimming left V 10 bases short and J 9 bases short, with 13 bases between. CDR3 loop: CATSTRLSPLHF. The CDR3 DNA is TGTGCCACCTCAACACGACTTTCACCCCTCCACTTT.

The rearrangement uses TRBV19 and TRBJ1-5; the D gene is possibly TRBD1 (5 bases). The CDR3 is 15 residues long. The germline gives CDR1 LNHDA, CDR2 SQIVND (reference sequence). V shed 3 bases and J shed 2 bases, with 11 bases lying between them. CDR3 in DNA: TGTGCCAGTAGTATTCGACGGGGGGGCAATCAGCCCCAGCATTTT. This gives the protein CASSIRRGGNQPQHF. The entire variable domain, with the rest obtained from reference TRBV19 and TRBJ1-5, is as follows: DGGITQSPKYLFRKEGQNVTLSCEQNLNHDAMYWYRQDPGQGLRLIYYSQIVNDFQKGDIAEGYSVSREKKESFPLTVTSAQKNPTAFYLCASSIRRGGNQPQHFGDGTRLSIL.

The rearrangement links TRBV5-6 to TRBJ2-7, with D perhaps TRBD2 (6 bases). CDR1 is SGHDT and CDR2 is YYEEEE in the germline V gene. The CDR3 covers 13 residues. V was clipped by 3 bases and J by 3 bases, with 10 bases between them. CDR3 sequence reads: CASSSLRGYEQYV. The DNA of the CDR3 is TGTGCCAGCAGCTCCCTGCGGGGCTACGAGCAGTACGTC.

The genes are TRBV2 and TRBJ2-2; D is unclear. V lost 1 base and J 5 bases, leaving 14 bases between the germline ends. The CDR3 has 16 residues. Per the germline V gene, CDR1 is SNHLY and CDR2 is FYNNEI. The CDR3 nucleotides read TGTGCCAGCAGTGAAGAGCTCCAAGAGAGGACCGGGGAGCTGTTTTTT. Its protein is CASSEELQERTGELFF.

The rearrangement joins TRBV4-1 to TRBJ1-4, with 8 bases matching TRBD1. In germline, CDR1 is MGHRA, CDR2 YSYEKL. Trimming removed 2 bases from V and 7 bases from J; junction bases left unmatched: 6. This CDR3 region has 15 residues. The CDR3 loop is CASSQSTGEVEKLFF. CDR3 DNA sequence: TGCGCCAGCAGCCAATCGACAGGGGAAGTTGAAAAACTGTTTTTT.

This clone was picked up one time. The chain couples TRBV19 to TRBJ2-2; 13 nucleotides agree with TRBD2. CDR3 length: 16 residues. Germline-derived CDR1 and CDR2 are LNHDA and SQIVND (reference sequence). Trimming at V came to 6 bases and at J to 6 bases, leaving 7 bases not matched to a gene. This chain's CDR3 is CASSDGGLAGAGELFF. CDR3 coding DNA: TGTGCCAGTAGCGATGGAGGACTAGCGGGGGCCGGGGAGCTGTTTTTT.

The V call is TRBV5-6, the J call TRBJ2-7, with TRBD1 as a possible D gene (5 bases). The V end lost 6 bases, the J end lost 6 bases, and 28 bases lay between the germline ends. The CDR3 contains 17 residues. Germline V gene sequence: CDR1 SGHDT, CDR2 YYEEEE. In nucleotides, the CDR3 is TGTGCCAGCACCACTCGAGGATGGATTCAGGGTTCCCGCGAGCAGTACGTC. Its translation is CASTTRGWIQGSREQYV.

The chain links TRBV2 to TRBJ1-1, with TRBD1 matching over 8 bases. The CDR3 has 17 amino acids. V shed 6 bases, J shed 1 base, and the junction held 13 bases outside the gene matches. Germline V gene sequence: CDR1 SNHLY, CDR2 FYNNEI. The CDR3 DNA sequence: TGTGCCAGCAGGGGGCAGGGGGCCCTCCTAGCGAACACTGAAGCTTTCTTT. This translates into CASRGQGALLANTEAFF. The complete variable domain, with remaining parts taken from reference TRBV2 and TRBJ1-1, reads EPEVTQTPSHQVTQMGQEVILRCVPISNHLYFYWYRQILGQKVEFLVSFYNNEISEKSEIFDDQFSVERPDGSNFTLKIRSTKLEDSAMYFCASRGQGALLANTEAFFGQGTRLTVV.

The gene calls are TRBV18 and TRBJ1-2; 10 positions match TRBD1. CDR1 is KGHSH and CDR2 is LQKENI in the germline V gene. V gave up 6 bases and J gave up 3 bases; unmatched junction bases: 4. The CDR3 sequence is 14 residues long. This CDR3 is CASSRTGGHYGYTF. CDR3 bases: TGTGCCAGCTCCCGGACAGGGGGTCACTATGGCTACACCTTC.

The rearrangement uses TRBV5-8 and TRBJ1-2; unclear D gene. Germline values: CDR1 SGHTS, CDR2 YDEGEE. The CDR3 length is 13 residues. The V end lost 1 base, the J end lost 8 bases, and 12 bases lay between the germline ends. CDR3 nucleotide sequence: TGTGCCAGCAGCTTGCGGGGTCGGGTCGGCTACACCTTC. Its protein product is CASSLRGRVGYTF.